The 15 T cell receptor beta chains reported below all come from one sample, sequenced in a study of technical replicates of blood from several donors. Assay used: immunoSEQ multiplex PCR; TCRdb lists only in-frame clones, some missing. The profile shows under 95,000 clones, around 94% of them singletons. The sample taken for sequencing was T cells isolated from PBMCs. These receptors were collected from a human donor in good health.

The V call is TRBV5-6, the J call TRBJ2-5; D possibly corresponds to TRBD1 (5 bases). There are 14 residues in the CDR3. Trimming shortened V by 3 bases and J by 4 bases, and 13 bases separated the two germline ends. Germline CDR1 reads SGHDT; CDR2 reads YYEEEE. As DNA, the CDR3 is TGTGCCAGCAGCTCACCCCAGGGTGGAGAGACCCAGTACTTC. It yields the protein CASSSPQGGETQYF.

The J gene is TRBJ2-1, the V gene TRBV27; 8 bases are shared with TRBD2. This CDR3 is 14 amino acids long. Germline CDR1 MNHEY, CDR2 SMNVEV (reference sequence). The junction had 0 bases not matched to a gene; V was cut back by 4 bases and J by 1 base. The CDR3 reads CASSSGGSYNEQFF. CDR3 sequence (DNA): TGTGCCAGCAGTTCGGGGGGGTCCTACAATGAGCAGTTCTTC.

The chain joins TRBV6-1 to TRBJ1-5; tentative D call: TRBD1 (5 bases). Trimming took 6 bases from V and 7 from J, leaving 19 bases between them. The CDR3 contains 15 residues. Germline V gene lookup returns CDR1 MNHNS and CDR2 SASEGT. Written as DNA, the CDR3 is TGTGCCAGCAGCCCCTCTGTTTCGGCAGGGCAGCCCCAGCATTTT. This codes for CASSPSVSAGQPQHF.

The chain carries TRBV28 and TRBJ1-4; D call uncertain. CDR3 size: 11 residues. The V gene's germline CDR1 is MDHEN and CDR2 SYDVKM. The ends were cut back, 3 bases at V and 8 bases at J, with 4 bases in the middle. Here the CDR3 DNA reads TGTGCCAGCAGTTTCGAGGAAAAACTGTTTTTT. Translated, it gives CASSFEEKLFF.

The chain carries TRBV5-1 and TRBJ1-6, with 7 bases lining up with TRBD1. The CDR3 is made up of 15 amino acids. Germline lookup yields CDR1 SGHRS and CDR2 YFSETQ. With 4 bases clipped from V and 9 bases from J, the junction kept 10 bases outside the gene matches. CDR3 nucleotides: TGCGCCAGCAGCCTGACAGGGCAGACGAGTTCACCCCTCCACTTT. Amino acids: CASSLTGQTSSPLHF.

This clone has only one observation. CDR3 protein: CASSQEGRGGTGELFF. The CDR3 coding sequence is TGCGCCAGCAGCCAAGAAGGGCGGGGGGGGACCGGGGAGCTGTTTTTT. The chain recombines TRBV4-1 with TRBJ2-2, with TRBD2 identical over 9 bases. In germline, CDR1 is MGHRA, CDR2 YSYEKL. CDR3 length: 16 amino acids. The V and J ends lost 0 bases and 5 bases, in that order; junction bases with no gene match: 4.

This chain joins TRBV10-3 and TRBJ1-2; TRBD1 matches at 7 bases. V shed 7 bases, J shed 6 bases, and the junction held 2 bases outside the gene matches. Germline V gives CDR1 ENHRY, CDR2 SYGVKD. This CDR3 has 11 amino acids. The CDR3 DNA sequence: TGTGCCATCACCACAGGGGATGGCTACACCTTC. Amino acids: CAITTGDGYTF.

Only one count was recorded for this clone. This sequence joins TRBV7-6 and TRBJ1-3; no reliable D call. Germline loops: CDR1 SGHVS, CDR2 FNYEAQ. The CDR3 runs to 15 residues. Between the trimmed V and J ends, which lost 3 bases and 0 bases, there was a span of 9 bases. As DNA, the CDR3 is TGTGCCAGCAGCTTGGGCATTGGCTCTGGAAACACCATATATTTT. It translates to CASSLGIGSGNTIYF.

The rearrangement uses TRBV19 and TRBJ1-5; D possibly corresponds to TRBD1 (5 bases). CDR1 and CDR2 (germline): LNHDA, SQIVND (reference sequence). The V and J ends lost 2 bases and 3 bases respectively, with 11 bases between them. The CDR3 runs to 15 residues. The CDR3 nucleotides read TGTGCCAGTAGTATACAAGGGGCTCTCAATCAGCCCCAGCATTTT. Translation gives CASSIQGALNQPQHF.

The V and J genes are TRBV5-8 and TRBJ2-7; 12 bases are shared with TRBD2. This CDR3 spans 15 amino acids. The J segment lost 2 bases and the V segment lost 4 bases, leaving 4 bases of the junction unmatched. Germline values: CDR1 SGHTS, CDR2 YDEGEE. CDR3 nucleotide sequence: TGTGCCAGCAGCCCTTGGACTAGCGGGGCCTACGAGCAGTACTTC. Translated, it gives CASSPWTSGAYEQYF. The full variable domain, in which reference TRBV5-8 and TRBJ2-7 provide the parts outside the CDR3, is EAGVTQSPTHLIKTRGQQATLRCSPISGHTSVYWYQQALGLGLQFLLWYDEGEERNRGNFPPRFSGRQFPNYSSELNVNALELEDSALYLCASSPWTSGAYEQYFGPGTRLTVT.

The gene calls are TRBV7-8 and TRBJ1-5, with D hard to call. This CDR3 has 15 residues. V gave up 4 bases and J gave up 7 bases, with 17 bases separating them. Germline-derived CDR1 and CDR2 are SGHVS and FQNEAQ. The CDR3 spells CASSSLHLTGQPQHF. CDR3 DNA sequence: TGTGCCAGCAGCTCCCTTCATTTAACCGGGCAGCCCCAGCATTTT.

The CDR3 sequence is CASSVEAGLAGGGDEQFF. In DNA, the CDR3 is TGTGCCAGCAGCGTAGAGGCCGGCCTAGCGGGAGGAGGGGATGAGCAGTTCTTC. The chain has TRBV9 and TRBJ2-1; 11 nucleotides line up with TRBD2. Unmatched junction bases numbered 13, after V lost 0 bases and J lost 8 bases. The length of the CDR3 is 18 residues. Germline CDR1 SGDLS, CDR2 YYNGEE. Full variable domain (missing parts from reference TRBV9 and TRBJ2-1): DSGVTQTPKHLITATGQRVTLRCSPRSGDLSVYWYQQSLDQGLQFLIQYYNGEERAKGNILERFSAQQFPDLHSELNLSSLELGDSALYFCASSVEAGLAGGGDEQFFGPGTRLTVL.

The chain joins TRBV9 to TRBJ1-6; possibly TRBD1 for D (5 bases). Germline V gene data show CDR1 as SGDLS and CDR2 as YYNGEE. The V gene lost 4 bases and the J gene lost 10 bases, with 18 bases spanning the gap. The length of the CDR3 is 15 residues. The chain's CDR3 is CASSPMQGAGSPLHF. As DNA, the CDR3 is TGTGCCAGCAGCCCTATGCAGGGCGCGGGATCACCCCTCCACTTT.

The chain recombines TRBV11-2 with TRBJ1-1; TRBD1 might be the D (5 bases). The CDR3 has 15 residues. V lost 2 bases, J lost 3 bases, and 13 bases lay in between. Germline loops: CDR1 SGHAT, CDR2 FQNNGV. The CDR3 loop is CASSLPRGLYTEAFF. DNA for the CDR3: TGTGCCAGCAGCTTACCTCGGGGACTCTACACTGAAGCTTTCTTT.

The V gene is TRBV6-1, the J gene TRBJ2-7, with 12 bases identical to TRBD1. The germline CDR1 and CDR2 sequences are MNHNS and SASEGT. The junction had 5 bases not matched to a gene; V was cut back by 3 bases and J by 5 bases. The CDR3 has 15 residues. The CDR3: CASSDPGTGGHEQYF. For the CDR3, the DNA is TGTGCCAGCAGTGACCCCGGGACAGGGGGCCACGAGCAGTACTTC.